This T cell receptor beta chain was observed in a study of control samples from healthy donors and cancer patients. This table comes from immunoSEQ multiplex PCR, and its TCRdb copy is limited to in-frame clones, with some not included. The table records almost 90,000 clones, roughly 84% of them present only once. CDR1 is KGHDR, CDR2 SFDVKD, per germline. With V trimmed by 9 bases and J by 7 bases, 3 bases remained unmatched. The CDR3 loop spans 12 amino acids. What was sequenced was blood. The TCR comes from a woman in her thirties or forties in good health. V and J are TRBV24-1 and TRBJ1-2, with 11 bases aligning to TRBD1. CDR3 nucleotide sequence: TGTGCCACCCGGGACAGGGGGTCTGGCTACACCTTC. It is translated as CATRDRGSGYTF.